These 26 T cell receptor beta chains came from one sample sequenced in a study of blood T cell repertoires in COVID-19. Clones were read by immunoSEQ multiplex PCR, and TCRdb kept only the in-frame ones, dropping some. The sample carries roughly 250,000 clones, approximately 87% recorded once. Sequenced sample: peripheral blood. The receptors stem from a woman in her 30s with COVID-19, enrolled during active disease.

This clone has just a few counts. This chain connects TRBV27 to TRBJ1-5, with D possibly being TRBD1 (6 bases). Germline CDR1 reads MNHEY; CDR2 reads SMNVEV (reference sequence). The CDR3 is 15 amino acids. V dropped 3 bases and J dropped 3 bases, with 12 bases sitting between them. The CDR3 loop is CASSFAGAFNQPQHF. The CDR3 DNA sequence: TGTGCCAGCAGTTTTGCGGGGGCTTTCAATCAGCCCCAGCATTTT.

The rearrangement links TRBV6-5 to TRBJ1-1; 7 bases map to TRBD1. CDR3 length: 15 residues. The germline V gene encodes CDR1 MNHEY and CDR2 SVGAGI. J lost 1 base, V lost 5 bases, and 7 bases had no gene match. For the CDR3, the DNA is TGTGCCAGCAGTCTCATCGACAGGGCGAACACTGAAGCTTTCTTT. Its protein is CASSLIDRANTEAFF.

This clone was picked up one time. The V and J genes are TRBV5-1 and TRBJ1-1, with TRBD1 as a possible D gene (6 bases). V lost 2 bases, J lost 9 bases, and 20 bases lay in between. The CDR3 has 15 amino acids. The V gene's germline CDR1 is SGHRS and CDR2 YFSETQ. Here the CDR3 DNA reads TGCGCCAGCAGCTTTGGATTGGGGGACACAGAAAAAGCTTTCTTT. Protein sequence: CASSFGLGDTEKAFF.

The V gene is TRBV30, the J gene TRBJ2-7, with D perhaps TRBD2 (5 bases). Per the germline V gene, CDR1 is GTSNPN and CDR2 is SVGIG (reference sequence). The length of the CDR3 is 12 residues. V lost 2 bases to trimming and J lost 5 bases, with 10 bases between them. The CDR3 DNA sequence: TGTGCCTGGAGTTTAAAGGGAGACGAGCAGTACTTC. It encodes CAWSLKGDEQYF. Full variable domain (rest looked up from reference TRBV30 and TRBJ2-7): SQTIHQWPATLVQPVGSPLSLECTVEGTSNPNLYWYRQAAGRGLQLLFYSVGIGQISSEVPQNLSASRPQDRQFILSSKKLLLSDSGFYLCAWSLKGDEQYFGPGTRLTVT.

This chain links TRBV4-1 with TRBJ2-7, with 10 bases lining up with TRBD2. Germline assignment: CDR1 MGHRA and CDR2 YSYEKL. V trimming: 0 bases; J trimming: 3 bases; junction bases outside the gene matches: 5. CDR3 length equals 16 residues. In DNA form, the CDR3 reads TGCGCCAGCAGCCAAGAGAGGGCTAGCGGGGGCTACGAGCAGTACTTC. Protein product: CASSQERASGGYEQYF.

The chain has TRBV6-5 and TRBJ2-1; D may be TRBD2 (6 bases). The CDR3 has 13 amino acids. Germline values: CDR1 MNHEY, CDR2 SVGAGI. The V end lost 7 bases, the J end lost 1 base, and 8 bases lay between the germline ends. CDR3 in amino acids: CASTGDSYNEQFF. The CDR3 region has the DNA TGTGCCAGCACGGGGGATTCCTACAATGAGCAGTTCTTC.

DNA of the CDR3: TGTGCCAGCAGCTTACAGGTTGGCTACACCTTC. Amino acids: CASSLQVGYTF. V usage is TRBV7-9 and J usage is TRBJ1-2; D uncertain. Trimming left V 2 bases short and J 7 bases short, with 5 bases between. The CDR3 sequence is 11 residues long. Germline CDR1 SEHNR, CDR2 FQNEAQ (reference sequence).

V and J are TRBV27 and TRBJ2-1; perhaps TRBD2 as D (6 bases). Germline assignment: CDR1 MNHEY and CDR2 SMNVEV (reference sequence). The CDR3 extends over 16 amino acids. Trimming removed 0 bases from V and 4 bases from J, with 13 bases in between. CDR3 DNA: TGTGCCAGCAGTTTATCGAGAAGTAGCGGATACAATGAGCAGTTCTTC. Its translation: CASSLSRSSGYNEQFF.

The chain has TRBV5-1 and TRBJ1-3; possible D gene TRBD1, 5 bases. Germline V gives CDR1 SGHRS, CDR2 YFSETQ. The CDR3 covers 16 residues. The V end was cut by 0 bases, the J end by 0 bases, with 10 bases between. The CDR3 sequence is CASSLDRSSSGNTIYF. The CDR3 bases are TGCGCCAGCAGCTTGGACAGGTCGAGCTCTGGAAACACCATATATTTT.

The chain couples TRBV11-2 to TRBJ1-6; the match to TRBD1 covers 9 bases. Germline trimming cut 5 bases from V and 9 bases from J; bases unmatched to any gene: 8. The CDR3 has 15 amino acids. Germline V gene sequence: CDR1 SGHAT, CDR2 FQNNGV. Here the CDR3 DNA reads TGTGCCAGCAGCCCACTCGACAGGGGGGGTTCACCCCTCCACTTT. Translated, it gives CASSPLDRGGSPLHF.

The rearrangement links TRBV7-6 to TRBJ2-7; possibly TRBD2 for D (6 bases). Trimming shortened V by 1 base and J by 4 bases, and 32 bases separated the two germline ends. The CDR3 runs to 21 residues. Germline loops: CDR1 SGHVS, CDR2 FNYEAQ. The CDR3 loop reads CASSLVLGREDNQSLGYEQYF. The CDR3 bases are TGTGCCAGCAGCTTAGTCTTGGGAAGGGAGGACAATCAATCGTTGGGGTACGAGCAGTACTTC.

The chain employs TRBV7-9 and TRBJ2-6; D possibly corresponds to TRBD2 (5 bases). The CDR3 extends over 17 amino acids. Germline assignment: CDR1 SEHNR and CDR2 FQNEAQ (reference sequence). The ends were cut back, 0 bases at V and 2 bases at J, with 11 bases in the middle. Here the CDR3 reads CASSLAPGVAGANVLTF. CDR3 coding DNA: TGTGCCAGCAGCTTAGCCCCCGGGGTTGCTGGGGCCAACGTCCTGACTTTC.

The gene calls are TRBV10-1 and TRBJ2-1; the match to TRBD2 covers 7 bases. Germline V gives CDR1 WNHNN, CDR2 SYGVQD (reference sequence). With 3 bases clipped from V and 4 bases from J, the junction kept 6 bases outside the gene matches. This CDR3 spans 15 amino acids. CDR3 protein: CASSESGGPYNEQFF. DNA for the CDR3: TGCGCCAGCAGTGAATCGGGGGGACCGTACAATGAGCAGTTCTTC.

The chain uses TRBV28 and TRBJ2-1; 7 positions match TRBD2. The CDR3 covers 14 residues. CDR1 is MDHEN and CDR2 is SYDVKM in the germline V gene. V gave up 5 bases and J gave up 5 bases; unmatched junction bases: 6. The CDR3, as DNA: TGTGCCAGCAGTGCCCCTAGCGGAGACAATGAGCAGTTCTTC. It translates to CASSAPSGDNEQFF. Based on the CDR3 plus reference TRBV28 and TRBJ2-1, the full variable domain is DVKVTQSSRYLVKRTGEKVFLECVQDMDHENMFWYRQDPGLGLRLIYFSYDVKMKEKGDIPEGYSVSREKKERFSLILESASTNQTSMYLCASSAPSGDNEQFFGPGTRLTVL.

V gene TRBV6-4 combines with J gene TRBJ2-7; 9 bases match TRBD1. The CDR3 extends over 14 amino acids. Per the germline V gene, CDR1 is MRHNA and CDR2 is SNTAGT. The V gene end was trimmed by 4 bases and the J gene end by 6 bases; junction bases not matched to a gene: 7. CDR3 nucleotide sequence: TGTGCCAGCAGTGCTGGGACAGGGTCTGGCGAGCAGTACTTC. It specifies CASSAGTGSGEQYF.

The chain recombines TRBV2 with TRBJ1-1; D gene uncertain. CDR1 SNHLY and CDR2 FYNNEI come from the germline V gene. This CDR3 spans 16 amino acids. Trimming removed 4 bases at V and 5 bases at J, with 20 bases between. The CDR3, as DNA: TGTGCCAGCAGTGGGATCACCTCGACTGATTTTACTGAAGCTTTCTTT. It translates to CASSGITSTDFTEAFF.

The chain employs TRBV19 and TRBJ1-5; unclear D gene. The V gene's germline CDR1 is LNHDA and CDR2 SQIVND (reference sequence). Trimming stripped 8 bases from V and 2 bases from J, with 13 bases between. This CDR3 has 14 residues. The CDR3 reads CASSLTQGNQPQHF. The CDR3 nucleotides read TGTGCCAGTTCTCTCACCCAGGGCAATCAGCCCCAGCATTTT. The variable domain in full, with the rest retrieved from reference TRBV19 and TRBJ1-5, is DGGITQSPKYLFRKEGQNVTLSCEQNLNHDAMYWYRQDPGQGLRLIYYSQIVNDFQKGDIAEGYSVSREKKESFPLTVTSAQKNPTAFYLCASSLTQGNQPQHFGDGTRLSIL.

CDR3 in amino acids: CASSQVGGFYNEQFF. The CDR3 coding sequence is TGCGCCAGCAGCCAAGTTGGGGGCTTTTACAATGAGCAGTTCTTC. The chain recombines TRBV4-1 with TRBJ2-1; D is possibly TRBD1 (6 bases). Germline V gene data show CDR1 as MGHRA and CDR2 as YSYEKL. Trimming removed 1 base from V and 4 bases from J, with 11 bases in between. This CDR3 is built from 15 residues.

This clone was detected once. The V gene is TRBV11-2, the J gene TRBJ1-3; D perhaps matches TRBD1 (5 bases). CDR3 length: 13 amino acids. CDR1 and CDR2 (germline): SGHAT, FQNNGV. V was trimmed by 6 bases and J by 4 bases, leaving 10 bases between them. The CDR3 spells CASRGLTGNTIYF. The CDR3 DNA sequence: TGTGCCAGCAGGGGGCTGACGGGAAACACCATATATTTT.

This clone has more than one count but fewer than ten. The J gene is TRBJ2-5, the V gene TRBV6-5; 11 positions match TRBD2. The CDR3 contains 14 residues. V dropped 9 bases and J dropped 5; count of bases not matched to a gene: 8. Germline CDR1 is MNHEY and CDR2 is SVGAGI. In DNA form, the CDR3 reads TGTGCCAGTGTAGTTAGCGGGGGGGCGGAGACCCAGTACTTC. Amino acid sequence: CASVVSGGAETQYF.

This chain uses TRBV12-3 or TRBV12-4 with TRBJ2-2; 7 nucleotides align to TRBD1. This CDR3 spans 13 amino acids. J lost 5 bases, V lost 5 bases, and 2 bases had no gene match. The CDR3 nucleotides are TGTGCCAGCAGTCGACAGGGTACCGGGGAGCTGTTTTTT. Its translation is CASSRQGTGELFF.

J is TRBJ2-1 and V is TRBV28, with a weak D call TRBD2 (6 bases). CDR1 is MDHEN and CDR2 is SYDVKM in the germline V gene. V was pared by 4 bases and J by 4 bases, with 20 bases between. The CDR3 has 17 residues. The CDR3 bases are TGTGCCAGCAGTTCCCGGACTAAACCTAGGGGTTACAATGAGCAGTTCTTC. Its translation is CASSSRTKPRGYNEQFF.

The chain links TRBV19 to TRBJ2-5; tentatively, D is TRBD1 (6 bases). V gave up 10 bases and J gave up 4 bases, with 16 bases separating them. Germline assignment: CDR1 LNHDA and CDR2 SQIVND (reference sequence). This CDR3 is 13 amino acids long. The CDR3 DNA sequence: TGTGCCACTTGCCCCGGGACACTAGAGACCCAGTACTTC. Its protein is CATCPGTLETQYF.

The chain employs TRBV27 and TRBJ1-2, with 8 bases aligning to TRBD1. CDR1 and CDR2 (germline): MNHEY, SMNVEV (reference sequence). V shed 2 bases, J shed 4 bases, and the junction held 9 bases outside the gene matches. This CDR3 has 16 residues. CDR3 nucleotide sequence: TGTGCCAGCAGTTTACAGGGGGCGCGCTTGTCCTATGGCTACACCTTC. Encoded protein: CASSLQGARLSYGYTF.

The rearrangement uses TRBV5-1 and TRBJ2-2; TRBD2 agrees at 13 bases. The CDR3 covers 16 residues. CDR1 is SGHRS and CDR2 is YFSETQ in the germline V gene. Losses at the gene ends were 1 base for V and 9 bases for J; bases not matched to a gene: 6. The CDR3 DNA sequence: TGCGCCAGCAGCTTGCTGACTAGCGGGGGGCCGCGGGAGCTGTTTTTT. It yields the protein CASSLLTSGGPRELFF.

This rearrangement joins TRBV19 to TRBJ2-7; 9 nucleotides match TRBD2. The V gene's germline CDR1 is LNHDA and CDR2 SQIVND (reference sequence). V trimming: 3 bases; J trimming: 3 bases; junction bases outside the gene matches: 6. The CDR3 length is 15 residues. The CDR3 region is CASSISRAGGYEQYF. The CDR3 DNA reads TGTGCCAGTAGTATCAGTAGAGCGGGGGGCTACGAGCAGTACTTC.